The T cell receptor beta chain described here comes from a study of chemoradiotherapy in HPV16-positive cancers. Study context: Two HPV16-positive patients' cells yielded candidate HPV-specific clones and common motifs.

Repeated repertoire sampling spanned the course of chemoradiotherapy. Profiled with immunoSEQ multiplex PCR; TCRdb holds only in-frame clones, not every one. The table lists approximately 11,000 clones, approximately 73% of them singletons, with around 2% in the top ten. Notes on the study in general: Non-HPV-specific T cells did not expand in tumors during treatment, whereas candidate HPV-specific clones and E7-related motifs did. In HPV16-positive patients, HPV-responsive T-cell expansion tracked better recurrence-free survival.

Regarding this clone: Its antigen is not known.

This TCR came from a human donor with HPV-associated anogenital cancer. The biological material was taken from a patient who underwent chemoradiotherapy.

The CDR3 DNA sequence: TGCAGCGTTGCGGCGGGGGGCTACAATGAGCAGTTCTTC. Translating it yields CSVAAGGYNEQFF. This chain joins TRBV29-1 and TRBJ2-1, with TRBD2 matching over 8 bases. CDR1 is SQVTM, CDR2 ANQGSEA, per germline. The CDR3 extends over 13 amino acids. The J segment lost 3 bases and the V segment lost 4 bases, leaving 2 bases of the junction unmatched.